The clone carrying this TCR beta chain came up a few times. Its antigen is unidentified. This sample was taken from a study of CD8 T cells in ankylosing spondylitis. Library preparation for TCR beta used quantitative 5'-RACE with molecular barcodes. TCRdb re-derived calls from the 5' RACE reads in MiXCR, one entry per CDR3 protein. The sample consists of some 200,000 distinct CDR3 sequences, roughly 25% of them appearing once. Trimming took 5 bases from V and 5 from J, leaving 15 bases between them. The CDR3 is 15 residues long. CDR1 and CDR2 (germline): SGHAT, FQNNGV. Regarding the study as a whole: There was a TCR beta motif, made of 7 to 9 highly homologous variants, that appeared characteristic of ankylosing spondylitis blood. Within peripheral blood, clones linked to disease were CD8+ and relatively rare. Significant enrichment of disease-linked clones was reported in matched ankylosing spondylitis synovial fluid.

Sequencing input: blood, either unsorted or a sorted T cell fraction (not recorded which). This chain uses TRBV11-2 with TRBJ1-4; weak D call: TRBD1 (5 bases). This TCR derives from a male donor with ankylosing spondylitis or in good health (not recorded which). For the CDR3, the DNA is TGTGCCAGCAGCCTCGCAGGGAGATTGAATGAAAAACTGTTTTTT. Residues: CASSLAGRLNEKLFF.